The 29 T cell receptor beta chains in this list originate from one sample, sequenced in a study of T cells after yellow fever vaccination. TCRdb reanalysed the 5' RACE reads using MiXCR and keeps one entry per CDR3 protein. The repertoire holds 250,000 to 400,000 distinct CDR3 sequences, with about 4% as singletons. This material consisted of PBMCs, taken 5 days after the yellow fever booster vaccination. These receptors originate from a man in his late teens or twenties who received the YFV17D yellow fever vaccine.

The chain carries TRBV6-5 and TRBJ2-7; no clear D gene. This CDR3 is 16 amino acids long. Germline loops: CDR1 MNHEY, CDR2 SVGAGI. V gave up 2 bases and J gave up 2 bases, with 16 bases separating them. CDR3 sequence (DNA): TGTGCCAGCAGTTACGGGTCTGGGCTACCAACCTACGAGCAGTACTTC. As protein: CASSYGSGLPTYEQYF.

Ten or more counts support this clonotype. This chain connects TRBV29-1 to TRBJ1-1; the D is unclear. Trimming stripped 4 bases from V and 2 bases from J, with 5 bases between. Germline V CDR1 and CDR2: SQVTM, ANQGSEA. CDR3 size: 11 residues. The CDR3: CSVGSNTEAFF. For the CDR3, the DNA is TGCAGCGTTGGATCTAACACTGAAGCTTTCTTT.

This chain joins TRBV4-2 and TRBJ1-1; D gene uncertain. The V end lost 4 bases, the J end lost 6 bases, and 18 bases lay between the germline ends. The germline gives CDR1 LGHNA, CDR2 YNFKEQ. CDR3 length: 15 amino acids. CDR3 sequence: CASSRIGVPVPEAFF. CDR3 DNA: TGTGCCAGCAGCCGTATTGGCGTCCCAGTCCCTGAAGCTTTCTTT.

This clonotype was counted a few times. J is TRBJ2-5 and V is TRBV4-1; D is unclear. V lost 4 bases to trimming and J lost 5 bases, with 20 bases between them. CDR3 length equals 16 residues. Germline CDR1 reads MGHRA; CDR2 reads YSYEKL. DNA of the CDR3: TGCGCCAGCAGCCGTAGGCCGGATCGACTTACGGAGACCCAGTACTTC. As protein: CASSRRPDRLTETQYF.

This rearrangement joins TRBV20-1 to TRBJ1-2, with a weak D call TRBD1 (6 bases). CDR1 is DFQATT, CDR2 SNEGSKA, per germline (reference sequence). This CDR3 is built from 12 residues. The CDR3 here is CRPDGGRDGYTF. In DNA, the CDR3 is TGCAGGCCGGACGGGGGCAGGGATGGCTACACCTTC.

The chain links TRBV5-5 to TRBJ2-7; D might be TRBD1 (5 bases). The CDR3 contains 14 residues. Deletions cut 1 base from V and 0 bases from J, with 8 bases between. CDR1 and CDR2 from the germline V gene are SGHKS and YYEKEE (reference sequence). CDR3 DNA sequence: TGTGCCAGCAGCTTGTGGGGCTCCTCCTACGAGCAGTACGTC. It translates to CASSLWGSSYEQYV.

This clonotype was detected a few times. The CDR3 coding sequence is TGCAGTGCTAGGGCAGGGGCTCTGAACACTGAAGCTTTCTTT. Its protein product is CSARAGALNTEAFF. The chain joins TRBV20-1 to TRBJ1-1, with D possibly being TRBD1 (6 bases). The CDR3 loop spans 14 amino acids. V lost 3 bases and J lost 0, with 11 bases in between. From germline, CDR1 is DFQATT and CDR2 SNEGSKA (reference sequence).

This clonotype was counted between two and nine times. The CDR3 here is CASSNPGGQVIYNEQFF. DNA of the CDR3: TGTGCCAGCAGCAACCCAGGGGGCCAGGTTATTTACAATGAGCAGTTCTTC. The J gene is TRBJ2-1, the V gene TRBV7-9; the match to TRBD1 covers 8 bases. Germline CDR1 SEHNR, CDR2 FQNEAQ (reference sequence). The length of the CDR3 is 17 residues. V lost 5 bases to trimming and J lost 4 bases; unmatched junction nucleotides: 13.

V gene TRBV7-2 combines with J gene TRBJ1-4; no clear D gene. The CDR3 spans 13 residues. Germline V CDR1 and CDR2: SGHTA, FQGNSA. V gave up 1 base and J gave up 14 bases, with 14 bases separating them. The CDR3 here is CASSLDGLGYLFF. DNA for the CDR3: TGTGCCAGCAGCTTAGACGGTTTAGGGTATCTGTTTTTT.

This clonotype came up a few times. The chain employs TRBV20-1 and TRBJ2-7; the D is unclear. Germline lookup yields CDR1 DFQATT and CDR2 SNEGSKA (reference sequence). Between the trimmed V and J ends, which lost 3 bases and 3 bases, there was a span of 6 bases. This CDR3 contains 11 residues. CDR3 protein: CSASDRYEQYV. The CDR3 DNA reads as TGCAGTGCTAGTGACCGCTACGAGCAGTACGTC.

This clonotype was observed a handful of times. The V call is TRBV7-8, the J call TRBJ1-2; TRBD1 is a possible D gene (5 bases). Germline CDR1 reads SGHVS; CDR2 reads FQNEAQ. This CDR3 has 14 amino acids. V lost 3 bases to trimming and J lost 7 bases, with 15 bases between them. The CDR3 sequence: CASSLRGLGLGYTF. In DNA form, the CDR3 reads TGTGCCAGCAGCTTGCGGGGCCTAGGTCTTGGCTACACCTTC.

The rearrangement joins TRBV6-5 to TRBJ1-1; TRBD1 might be the D (6 bases). This CDR3 spans 15 amino acids. CDR1 and CDR2 from the germline V gene are MNHEY and SVGAGI. V lost 2 bases to trimming and J lost 1 base, with 11 bases between them. CDR3 in DNA: TGTGCCAGCAGTTACACAGGACAGACGAACACTGAAGCTTTCTTT. It is translated as CASSYTGQTNTEAFF.

This clonotype came up a few times. This chain connects TRBV5-1 to TRBJ2-1; 14 bases agree with TRBD2. V shed 0 bases, J shed 1 base, and the junction held 0 bases outside the gene matches. This CDR3 is built from 17 residues. CDR1 is SGHRS and CDR2 is YFSETQ in the germline V gene. The CDR3 DNA reads as TGCGCCAGCAGCTTGGGACTAGCGGGGGGGTCCTACAATGAGCAGTTCTTC. This encodes CASSLGLAGGSYNEQFF.

At least ten counts were recorded for this clonotype. The chain joins TRBV5-1 to TRBJ1-1; maybe TRBD1 (5 bases). The CDR3 is 14 amino acids. Germline lookup yields CDR1 SGHRS and CDR2 YFSETQ. Trimming shortened V by 2 bases and J by 4 bases, and 12 bases separated the two germline ends. CDR3 sequence (DNA): TGCGCCAGCAGCTTAAATCAGGGAGGCACTGAAGCTTTCTTT. Translated: CASSLNQGGTEAFF.

At least ten counts were recorded for this clonotype. The chain couples TRBV20-1 to TRBJ2-2, with a possible D match to TRBD2 (6 bases). The germline gives CDR1 DFQATT, CDR2 SNEGSKA (reference sequence). This CDR3 contains 14 residues. Trimming removed 3 bases at V and 0 bases at J, with 8 bases between. Written as DNA, the CDR3 is TGCAGTGCTAGGGTAGCGGCGAACACCGGGGAGCTGTTTTTT. The encoded protein is CSARVAANTGELFF.

This clonotype has only a few counts. The chain is built from TRBV7-2 and TRBJ1-3; D gene uncertain. The germline V gene has CDR1 SGHTA and CDR2 FQGNSA. Trimming cost V 5 bases and J 0 bases, with 14 bases left between them. This CDR3 has 16 residues. CDR3 region: CASSARRLFSGNTIYF. The CDR3 DNA follows: TGTGCCAGCAGCGCCAGGAGACTGTTCTCTGGAAACACCATATATTTT.

The chain carries TRBV7-2 and TRBJ2-5; perhaps D is TRBD1 or TRBD2 (5 bases each). The V end lost 1 base, the J end lost 5 bases, and 14 bases lay between the germline ends. Germline values: CDR1 SGHTA, CDR2 FQGNSA. The CDR3 runs to 15 residues. As DNA, the CDR3 is TGTGCCAGCAGCTTAGTTTTCGGGACGTCGGAGACCCAGTACTTC. Amino acids: CASSLVFGTSETQYF.

This clonotype turned up a few times. The chain recombines TRBV20-1 with TRBJ1-2; 7 bases match TRBD1. CDR1 and CDR2 from the germline V gene are DFQATT and SNEGSKA (reference sequence). The CDR3 has 13 amino acids. J was trimmed by 4 bases and V by 4 bases; bases with no gene match: 6. The CDR3 DNA reads TGCAGTGCTAAAGGAGGGGGCGCCTATGGCTACACCTTC. Protein: CSAKGGGAYGYTF.

This clonotype was observed many times. The rearrangement links TRBV30 to TRBJ2-7, with D hard to call. The CDR3 covers 13 residues. Trimming cost V 0 bases and J 5 bases, with 11 bases left between them. Germline-derived CDR1 and CDR2 are GTSNPN and SVGIG (reference sequence). CDR3 protein: CAWSVNVGDEQYF. The CDR3 DNA follows: TGTGCCTGGAGTGTAAATGTCGGCGACGAGCAGTACTTC.

CDR3 nucleotide sequence: TGCGCCAGCAGCTTGGATGGGTCGGGACTTCAAGAGACCCAGTACTTC. It specifies CASSLDGSGLQETQYF. V and J are TRBV5-1 and TRBJ2-5, with D perhaps TRBD2 (6 bases). Germline V gene sequence: CDR1 SGHRS, CDR2 YFSETQ. Trimming removed 0 bases from V and 2 bases from J, with 14 bases in between. The CDR3 is made up of 16 amino acids. Using reference TRBV5-1 and TRBJ2-5 for the parts outside the CDR3, the full variable domain is KAGVTQTPRYLIKTRGQQVTLSCSPISGHRSVSWYQQTPGQGLQFLFEYFSETQRNKGNFPGRFSGRQFSNSRSEMNVSTLELGDSALYLCASSLDGSGLQETQYFGPGTRLLVL.

This chain joins TRBV12-3 or TRBV12-4 and TRBJ1-2, with D possibly being TRBD1 (5 bases). Trimming removed 7 bases from V and 0 bases from J, with 18 bases in between. The CDR3 totals 16 residues. The CDR3 sequence is CASIRRGGLTNYGYTF. In nucleotides, the CDR3 is TGTGCCAGCATTCGACGGGGGGGGTTGACTAACTATGGCTACACCTTC.

This clonotype was seen ten or more times. The chain links TRBV20-1 to TRBJ2-5; D may correspond to TRBD1 or TRBD2 (5 bases each). V was clipped by 6 bases and J by 3 bases, with 14 bases between them. This CDR3 region has 13 residues. Germline assignment: CDR1 DFQATT and CDR2 SNEGSKA (reference sequence). The CDR3 DNA is TGCAGTGCCGGGACGCCAGTAAAAGAGACCCAGTACTTC. Protein product: CSAGTPVKETQYF.

CDR3 sequence: CASSWRQAMNTGELFF. In nucleotides, the CDR3 is TGCGCCAGCAGCTGGCGACAGGCGATGAACACCGGGGAGCTGTTTTTT. The chain employs TRBV5-1 and TRBJ2-2; maybe TRBD1 (6 bases). This CDR3 is 16 amino acids long. The V and J ends lost 3 bases and 1 base respectively, with 13 bases between them. Germline values: CDR1 SGHRS, CDR2 YFSETQ.

This clonotype was picked up many times. V and J are TRBV5-1 and TRBJ1-1, with 9 bases identical to TRBD1. V lost 4 bases, J lost 5 bases, and 3 bases stayed unmatched. Germline V CDR1 and CDR2: SGHRS, YFSETQ. This CDR3 comprises 13 residues. The CDR3 region has the DNA TGCGCCAGCAGCCGCGGGACAGGGACTGAAGCTTTCTTT. Amino acids: CASSRGTGTEAFF.

This clonotype was recorded a few times. The V and J genes are TRBV25-1 and TRBJ1-4; 7 nucleotides match TRBD1. Germline V gives CDR1 MGHDK, CDR2 SYGVNS. CDR3 size: 14 residues. The ends lost 2 bases at V and 3 bases at J; junction bases unmatched: 0. The chain's CDR3 is CASSEGTANEKLFF. The CDR3 region has the DNA TGTGCCAGCAGTGAAGGGACAGCTAATGAAAAACTGTTTTTT.

The CDR3 region has the DNA TGTGCCAGCAGATCAGGGGGCGGTAGCACCGGGGAGCTGTTTTTT. Its protein is CASRSGGGSTGELFF. This chain links TRBV5-4 with TRBJ2-2; 8 positions match TRBD1. V was clipped by 5 bases and J by 4 bases; unmatched bases: 7. The CDR3 runs to 15 residues. Germline lookup yields CDR1 SGHNT and CDR2 YYREEE (reference sequence).

There are many counts of this clonotype. The J gene is TRBJ1-1, the V gene TRBV28; tentatively, D is TRBD1 (5 bases). CDR1 is MDHEN, CDR2 SYDVKM, per germline. V was clipped by 7 bases and J by 4 bases, with 13 bases between them. The CDR3 contains 13 residues. Here the CDR3 DNA reads TGTGCCAGCACCCTATATGGGACCACTGAAGCTTTCTTT. Translating it yields CASTLYGTTEAFF.

This clonotype occurred a few times. V is TRBV18 and J is TRBJ1-3; no reliable D call. V lost 6 bases, J lost 4 bases, and 13 bases lay in between. The CDR3 contains 14 residues. CDR1 is KGHSH, CDR2 LQKENI, per germline. CDR3 in DNA: TGTGCCAGCTCTGATGGGCTCTTAGGAAACACCATATATTTT. It yields the protein CASSDGLLGNTIYF.

The chain links TRBV4-3 to TRBJ2-3; D unresolved. The germline gives CDR1 LGHNA, CDR2 YSLEER. CDR3 length: 16 amino acids. V gave up 1 base and J gave up 4 bases, with 15 bases separating them. The CDR3 nucleotides are TGCGCCAGCAGCCAAGGCTCTGATCGGTACTCAGATACGCAGTATTTT. The encoded protein is CASSQGSDRYSDTQYF.